This T cell receptor beta chain appears in the sequencing data of a study of early T cells in non-severe SARS-CoV-2 infection. Study-wide context: Chains stayed unpaired after sequencing of bulk RNA from unsorted whole blood. General study findings and limits: In VDJdb matching, anti-spike CD8 responses were favored while private and CD4 specificities went missing.

The CDR3 sequence is 13 residues long. V lost 1 base and J lost 12; bases outside the gene matches: 6. From germline, CDR1 is LGHDT and CDR2 YNNKEL (reference sequence). Individual cDNA molecules each received unique molecular identifiers attached to them. One entry per CDR3 protein, called by TCRdb with MiXCR from the 5' RACE reads. Of tens of thousands of distinct CDR3 sequences listed, approximately 15% were seen once; the top ten hold approximately 4%. Only a few counts were recorded for this clonotype. The antigen is unknown. Sequenced here: whole blood, sampled at baseline. V gene TRBV3-1 combines with J gene TRBJ1-2; the match to TRBD1 covers 9 bases. The TCR was taken from an adult who was a healthcare worker with PCR-confirmed SARS-CoV-2 infection or an uninfected control (not recorded which). Here the CDR3 reads CASSQGGTGRDTF. DNA for the CDR3: TGTGCCAGCAGCCAAGGGGGGACAGGGAGGGACACCTTC.